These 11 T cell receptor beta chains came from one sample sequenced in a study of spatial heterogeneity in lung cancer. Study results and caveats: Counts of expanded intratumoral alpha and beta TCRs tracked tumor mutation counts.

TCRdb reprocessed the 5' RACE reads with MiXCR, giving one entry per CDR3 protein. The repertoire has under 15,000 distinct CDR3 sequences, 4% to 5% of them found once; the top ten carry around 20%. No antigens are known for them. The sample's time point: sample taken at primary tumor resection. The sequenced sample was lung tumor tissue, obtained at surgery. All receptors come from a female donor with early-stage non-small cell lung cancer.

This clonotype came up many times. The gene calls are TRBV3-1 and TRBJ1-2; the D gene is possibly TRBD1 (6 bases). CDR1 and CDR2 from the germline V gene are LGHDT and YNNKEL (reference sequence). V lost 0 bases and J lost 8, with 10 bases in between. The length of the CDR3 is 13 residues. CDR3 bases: TGTGCCAGCAGCCAAGAGGGCAGGGGAGGCTACACCTTC. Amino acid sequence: CASSQEGRGGYTF.

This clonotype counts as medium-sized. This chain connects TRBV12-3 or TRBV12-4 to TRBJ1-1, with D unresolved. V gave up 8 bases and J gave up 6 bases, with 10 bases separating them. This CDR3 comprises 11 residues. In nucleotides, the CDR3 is TGTGCCAGCGGGGAGCGGCCTGAAGCTTTCTTT. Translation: CASGERPEAFF.

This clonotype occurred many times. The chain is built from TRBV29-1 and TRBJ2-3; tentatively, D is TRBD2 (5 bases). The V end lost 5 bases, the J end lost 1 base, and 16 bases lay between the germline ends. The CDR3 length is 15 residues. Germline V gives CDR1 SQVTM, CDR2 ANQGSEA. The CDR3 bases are TGCAGCGTTTTGGCCCGAGAGGGCGGCACAGATACGCAGTATTTT. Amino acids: CSVLAREGGTDTQYF.

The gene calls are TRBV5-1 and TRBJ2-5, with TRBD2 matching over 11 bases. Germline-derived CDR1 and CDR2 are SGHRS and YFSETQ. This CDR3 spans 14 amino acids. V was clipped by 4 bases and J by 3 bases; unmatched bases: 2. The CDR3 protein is CASSEGLAEETQYF. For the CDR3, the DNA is TGCGCCAGCAGCGAGGGACTAGCGGAAGAGACCCAGTACTTC.

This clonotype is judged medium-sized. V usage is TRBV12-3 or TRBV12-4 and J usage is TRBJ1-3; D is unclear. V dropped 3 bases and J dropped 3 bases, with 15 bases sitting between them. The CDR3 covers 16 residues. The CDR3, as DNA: TGTGCCAGCAGTTTGGTTCAGTCAATCTTTGGAAACACCATATATTTT. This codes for CASSLVQSIFGNTIYF.

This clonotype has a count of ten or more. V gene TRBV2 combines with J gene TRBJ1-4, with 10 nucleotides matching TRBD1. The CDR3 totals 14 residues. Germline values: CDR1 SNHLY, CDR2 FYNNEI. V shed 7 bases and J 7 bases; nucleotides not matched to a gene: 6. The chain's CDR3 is CASNSGTGVEKLFF. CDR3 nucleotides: TGTGCCAGCAATTCCGGGACAGGGGTTGAAAAACTGTTTTTT.

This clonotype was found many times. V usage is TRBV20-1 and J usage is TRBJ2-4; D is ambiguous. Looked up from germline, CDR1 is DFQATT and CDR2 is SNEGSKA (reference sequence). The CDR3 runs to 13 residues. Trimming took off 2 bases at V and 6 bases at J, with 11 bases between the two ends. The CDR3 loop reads CSARLSQLNIQYF. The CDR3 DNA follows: TGCAGTGCTAGATTAAGCCAACTAAACATTCAGTACTTC.

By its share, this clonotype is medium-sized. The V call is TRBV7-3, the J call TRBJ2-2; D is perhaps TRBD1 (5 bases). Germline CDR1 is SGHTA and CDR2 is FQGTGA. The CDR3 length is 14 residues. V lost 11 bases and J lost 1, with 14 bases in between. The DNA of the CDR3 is TGTGCCTCCCATCAGGGTCTGAACACCGGGGAGCTGTTTTTT. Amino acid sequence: CASHQGLNTGELFF. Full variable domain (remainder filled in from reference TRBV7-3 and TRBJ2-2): GAGVSQTPSNKVTEKGKYVELRCDPISGHTALYWYRQSLGQGPEFLIYFQGTGAADDSGLPNDRFFAVRPEGSVSTLKIQRTERGDSAVYLCASHQGLNTGELFFGEGSRLTVL.

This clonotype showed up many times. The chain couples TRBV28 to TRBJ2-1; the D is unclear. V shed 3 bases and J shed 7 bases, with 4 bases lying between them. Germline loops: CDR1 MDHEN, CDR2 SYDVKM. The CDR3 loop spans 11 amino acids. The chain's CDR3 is CASSLRNEQFF. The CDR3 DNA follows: TGTGCCAGCAGTTTGAGGAATGAGCAGTTCTTC.

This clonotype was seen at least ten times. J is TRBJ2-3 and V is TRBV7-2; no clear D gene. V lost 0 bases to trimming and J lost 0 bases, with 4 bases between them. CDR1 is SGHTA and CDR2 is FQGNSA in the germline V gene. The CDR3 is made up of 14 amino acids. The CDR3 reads CASSLAVSTDTQYF. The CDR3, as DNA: TGTGCCAGCAGCTTAGCGGTTAGCACAGATACGCAGTATTTT.

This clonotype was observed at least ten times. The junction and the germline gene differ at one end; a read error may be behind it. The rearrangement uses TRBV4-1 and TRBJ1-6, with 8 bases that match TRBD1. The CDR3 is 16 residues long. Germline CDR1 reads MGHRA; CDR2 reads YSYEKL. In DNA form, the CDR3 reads TGCGCCAGCAGACAAGACAGGGGACAGAATAATTCACCCCTCCACTTT. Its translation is CASRQDRGQNNSPLHF.